This TCR beta chain was recovered during a study of blood T cell repertoires in COVID-19. Study at large: Samples of COVID-19 (acute and convalescent) were obtained from the United States, Italy and Spain. Sources were T cells, B-cell-depleted T cells, or PBMCs; the material itself was cDNA or gDNA.

The count of this clone is one. In the original analysis: From reference gene primer amplification, estimates of nucleated cell counts were derived. Assay: immunoSEQ multiplex PCR; the TCRdb copy retains only in-frame clones and omits some. V, J and clone size are taken as reported in that table, and D and trimming were inferred from the DNA itself. The profile shows over 120,000 clones, 81% of them singletons. The V gene's germline CDR1 is SGHNT and CDR2 YYREEE (reference sequence). V was pared by 4 bases and J by 0 bases, with 5 bases of the junction left unmatched. The CDR3 spans 15 residues. Sequenced material: peripheral blood. This TCR derives from a human donor in a cohort sampled during active COVID-19. V usage is TRBV5-4 and J usage is TRBJ2-7; 9 bases fit TRBD2. The DNA for the CDR3 is TGTGCCAGCAGCCCTGGACTAGCGTACTCCTACGAGCAGTACTTC. Translating gives CASSPGLAYSYEQYF.